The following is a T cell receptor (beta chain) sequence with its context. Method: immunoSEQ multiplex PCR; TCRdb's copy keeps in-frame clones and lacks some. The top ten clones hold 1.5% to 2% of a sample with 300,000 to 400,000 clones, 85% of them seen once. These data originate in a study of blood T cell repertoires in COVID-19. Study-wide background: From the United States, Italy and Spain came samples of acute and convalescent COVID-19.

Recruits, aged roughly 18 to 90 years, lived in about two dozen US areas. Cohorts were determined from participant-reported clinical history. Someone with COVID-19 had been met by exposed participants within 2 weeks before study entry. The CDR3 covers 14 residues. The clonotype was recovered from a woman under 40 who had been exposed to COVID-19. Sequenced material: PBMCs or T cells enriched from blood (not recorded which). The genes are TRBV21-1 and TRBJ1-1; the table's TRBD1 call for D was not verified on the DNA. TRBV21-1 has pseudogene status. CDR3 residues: CASSKVAGDTEAFF. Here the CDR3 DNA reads TGTGCCAGCAGCAAAGTGGCAGGTGACACTGAAGCTTTCTTT.